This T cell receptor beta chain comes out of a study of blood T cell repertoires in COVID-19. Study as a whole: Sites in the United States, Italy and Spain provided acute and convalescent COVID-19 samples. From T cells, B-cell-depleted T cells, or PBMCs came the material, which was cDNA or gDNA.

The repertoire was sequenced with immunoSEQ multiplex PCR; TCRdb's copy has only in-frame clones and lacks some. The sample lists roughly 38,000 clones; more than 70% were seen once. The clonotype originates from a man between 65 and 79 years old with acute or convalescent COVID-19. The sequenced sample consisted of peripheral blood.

The CDR3 loop is CASSDSLDYTF. Here the CDR3 DNA reads TGTGCCAGCTCGGACAGTCTGGACTACACCTTC. The V and J genes are TRBV27 and TRBJ1-2; D might be TRBD1 (6 bases). The V gene lost 8 bases and the J gene lost 10 bases, with 14 bases spanning the gap. Looked up from germline, CDR1 is MNHEY and CDR2 is SMNVEV (reference sequence). This CDR3 comprises 11 residues.